This TCR beta chain is drawn from a study of T cell repertoires in cytomegalovirus infection. Study summary: From public TCR beta signatures came an indication of both CMV infection and matching HLA type.

As concerns this clonotype: Its cognate antigen is unknown. A much bigger clone sits one base away, suggesting this may be a read error.

TCRdb processed the reads anew with MiXCR; each CDR3 protein has one entry. The sample records some 270,000 distinct CDR3 sequences, more than 15% being singletons. Study-wide points: Frequencies of public TCR beta families were cumulated, and this identified carriers of CMV plus the relevant HLA. CMV-specific HLA-C-restricted TCR beta clonotypes dominated the ex vivo response.

This sequence was found in a human donor in good health (CMV status not recorded). Some clones in this sample may be carry-over from other donors' samples. Sequencing input: CD8+ T cells from PBMCs.

CDR3 sequence (DNA): TGCGTCAGCAGCTTGTTATTCGGGGTCGGGGCCAACGTCCTGACTTTC. Its protein is CVSSLLFGVGANVLTF. The gene calls are TRBV5-1 and TRBJ2-6, with D possibly being TRBD2 (5 bases). Germline loops: CDR1 SGHRS, CDR2 YFSETQ. The CDR3 totals 16 residues.